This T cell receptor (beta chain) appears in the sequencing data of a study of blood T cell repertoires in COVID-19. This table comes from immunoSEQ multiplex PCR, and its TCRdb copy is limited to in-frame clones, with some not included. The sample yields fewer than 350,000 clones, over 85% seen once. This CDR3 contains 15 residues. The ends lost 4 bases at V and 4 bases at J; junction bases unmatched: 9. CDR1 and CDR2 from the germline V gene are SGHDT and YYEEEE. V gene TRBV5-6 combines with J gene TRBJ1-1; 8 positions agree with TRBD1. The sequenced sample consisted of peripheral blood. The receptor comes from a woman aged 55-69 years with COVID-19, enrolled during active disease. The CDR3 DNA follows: TGTGCCAGCAGCGGAGCAGGGGGCGCGGCCACTGAAGCTTTCTTT. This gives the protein CASSGAGGAATEAFF.